A selection of T cell receptor beta chains follows, all from one sample in a study of human T cells and chemical hapten exposure. From the RACE reads, TCRdb called clonotypes with MiXCR, one entry per CDR3 protein. In the table there are 95,000 to 150,000 distinct CDR3 sequences, approximately 11% of which are singletons. The sample consisted of whole blood, taken in connection with sensitization to the hapten diphenylcyclopropenone (DPC). These receptors all come from a woman in her forties or fifties with alopecia areata. Some clones in this sample may be carry-over from other donors' samples. The CDR3 runs from the conserved cysteine through the conserved F or W.

j_call | v_call | cdr3_length | cdr3_aa
TRBJ1-5 | TRBV6-6 | 13 | CASSSGEAQPQHF
TRBJ2-7 | TRBV5-1 | 13 | CASSCGAGYEQYF
TRBJ1-2 | TRBV5-1 | 15 | CASSLEGRTNYGYTF
TRBJ2-3 | TRBV7-2 | 15 | CASSIGRTYAYTQYF
TRBJ2-1 | TRBV12-3/TRBV12-4 | 15 | CASSPTSGAYNEQFF
TRBJ2-2 | TRBV29-1 | 14 | CSVEAGRGTGELFF
TRBJ2-5 | TRBV20-1 | 13 | CSASRGIQETQYF
TRBJ2-5 | TRBV27 | 13 | CASSRTDQETQYF
TRBJ2-5 | TRBV29-1 | 12 | CSVRTPEETQYF
TRBJ2-4 | TRBV12-5 | 16 | CASGPGQGLAKNIQYF
TRBJ1-1 | TRBV5-1 | 13 | CASSRRGSTEAFF
TRBJ1-1 | TRBV5-6 | 12 | CASSLSLTEAFF
TRBJ1-1 | TRBV7-2 | 13 | CASSLDRGRGAFF
TRBJ1-4 | TRBV28 | 13 | CASRDRRNEKLFF
TRBJ2-1 | TRBV27 | 15 | CASSLRGVVVHEQFF
TRBJ2-1 | TRBV14 | 15 | CASSQGGRAPPEQFF
TRBJ1-4 | TRBV20-1 | 12 | CSAYGGGEKLFF
TRBJ2-1 | TRBV18 | 15 | CASSPRTGTYNEQFF
TRBJ2-7 | TRBV5-1 | 15 | CASSLYGGSPGEQYF
TRBJ2-5 | TRBV9 | 15 | CASSPYQGGEETQYF
TRBJ1-5 | TRBV24-1 | 14 | CATSAGGGNQPQHF
TRBJ1-2 | TRBV15 | 16 | CATSRVLKRDDEGYTF
TRBJ1-1 | TRBV5-1 | 15 | CASSLSGGGFSEAFF
TRBJ2-7 | TRBV6-5 | 13 | CASSYGQSYEQYF
TRBJ1-5 | TRBV5-4 | 12 | CASSSPGQPQHF
TRBJ2-1 | TRBV20-1 | 14 | CSASPLGSYNEQFF
TRBJ2-7 | TRBV9 | 15 | CASSPTQERYYEQYF
TRBJ2-6 | TRBV28 | 16 | CASKEGVPSGANVLTF
TRBJ2-2 | TRBV18 | 14 | CASSPPQNTGELFF
TRBJ2-7 | TRBV10-3 | 16 | CAISESGLARSYEQYF
TRBJ2-2 | TRBV18 | 13 | CASSPAGTGELFF
TRBJ2-7 | TRBV13 | 13 | CASSYGRGYEQYF
TRBJ1-2 | TRBV9 | 15 | CPSSASGQGAGGYTF
TRBJ2-3 | TRBV6-2/TRBV6-3 | 12 | CASSYSSDTQYF
TRBJ2-2 | TRBV20-1 | 16 | CSARDHRARATGELFF
TRBJ2-7 | TRBV5-1 | 13 | CASSYTGGNEQYF
TRBJ2-7 | TRBV7-2 | 14 | CASSPLGTGVEQYF
TRBJ2-3 | TRBV7-9 | 12 | CASSSGAGTQYF
TRBJ2-7 | TRBV15 | 13 | CATSTIGQYEQYF
TRBJ1-1 | TRBV12-3/TRBV12-4 | 15 | CASSFRVGRDTEAFF
TRBJ1-1 | TRBV6-5 | 12 | CASAEGGTEAFF
TRBJ1-6 | TRBV28 | 16 | CASSPSGQTYNSPLHF
TRBJ2-4 | TRBV7-2 | 14 | CASSKRRQPNIQYF
TRBJ2-3 | TRBV7-6 | 16 | CASSRRSGRGTDTQYF
TRBJ2-5 | TRBV18 | 16 | CASSPPGRTAGEAQYF
TRBJ2-3 | TRBV5-1 | 13 | CASSLVVTDTQYF
TRBJ1-6 | TRBV27 | 15 | CASTGVGMGNSPLHF
TRBJ2-7 | TRBV20-1 | 12 | CSANGQSYEQYF
TRBJ2-1 | TRBV7-2 | 15 | CASSLARLVRGEQFF